This is a list of T cell receptor beta chains from one sample in a study of cytomegalovirus exposure and HLA in healthy donors. Assay: immunoSEQ multiplex PCR; the TCRdb copy retains only in-frame clones and omits some. Among approximately 90,000 clones listed, 75% were seen once. Sequenced sample: PBMCs. All receptors derive from a man between 35 and 55 years old in good health and CMV-seronegative. Both conserved end residues are part of each CDR3.

v_gene: TRBV2
j_gene: TRBJ1-4
CDR3aa: CASKRGSTNEKLFF

v_gene: TRBV7-9
j_gene: TRBJ1-3
CDR3aa: CASSVTGTGNTIYF

v_gene: TRBV21-1
j_gene: TRBJ1-1
CDR3aa: CASPNRQGQVTEAFF

v_gene: TRBV29-1
j_gene: TRBJ1-1
CDR3aa: CSGALGGTEAFF

v_gene: TRBV28
j_gene: TRBJ2-7
CDR3aa: CASRGNKAGEGYEQYF

v_gene: TRBV23-1
j_gene: TRBJ2-7
CDR3aa: CASSQNDVTTGYEQYF

v_gene: TRBV9
j_gene: TRBJ2-5
CDR3aa: CASSPRYQETQYF

v_gene: TRBV19
j_gene: TRBJ1-1
CDR3aa: CASSPSRDRVGNTEAFF

v_gene: TRBV5-1
j_gene: TRBJ1-4
CDR3aa: CASSLGANTNEKLFF

v_gene: TRBV15
j_gene: TRBJ1-1
CDR3aa: CATSREGRGPEAFF

v_gene: TRBV6-6
j_gene: TRBJ1-5
CDR3aa: CASRTVNQPQHF

v_gene: TRBV18
j_gene: TRBJ2-5
CDR3aa: CASSNRGEETQYF

v_gene: TRBV6-5
j_gene: TRBJ2-1
CDR3aa: CASSPGNLKYNEQFF

v_gene: TRBV28
j_gene: TRBJ1-2
CDR3aa: CASSNTGPYGYTF

v_gene: TRBV25-1
j_gene: TRBJ1-2
CDR3aa: CASSESVVANYGYTF

v_gene: TRBV6-5
j_gene: TRBJ2-7
CDR3aa: CASSYSGRGTYEQYF

v_gene: TRBV6-5
j_gene: TRBJ1-5
CDR3aa: CASSYSGRINQPQHF

v_gene: TRBV7-9
j_gene: TRBJ1-5
CDR3aa: CASSHQGSNQPQHF

v_gene: TRBV5-4
j_gene: TRBJ1-1
CDR3aa: CASSLERQGVEAFF

v_gene: TRBV29-1
j_gene: TRBJ2-7
CDR3aa: CSVRYRQDEQYF

v_gene: TRBV15
j_gene: TRBJ2-7
CDR3aa: CATSRGGQATYEQYF

v_gene: TRBV6-5
j_gene: -
CDR3aa: CASSAGGEYEQYF